Listed below are T cell receptor beta chains from one sample, sequenced in a study of blood T cells in healthy people across ages. TCRdb redid the calling of the 5' RACE reads with MiXCR, one entry per CDR3 protein. The sample lists more than 700,000 distinct CDR3 sequences; approximately 55% were seen once. Sequenced: blood. The receptor set was obtained from a man at least 80 years old in good health. CDR3s leave out the opening cysteine and the closing phenylalanine or tryptophan. A D gene is named only where the DNA matches it firmly. Rows may omit the clone size; those that give it use once, few, many or a size class.

j_gene | v_gene | d_gene | abundance | CDR3aa
TRBJ1-1 | TRBV2 | TRBD1 | once | ASSDGQGAVEAF
TRBJ2-3 | TRBV6-6 | - | few | ASSYGTYRYAY
- | TRBV28 | - | - | ASSSIGPYEQY
TRBJ2-4 | TRBV29-1 | - | few | SVPQGGGAQY
TRBJ2-7 | TRBV20-1 | - | - | SAVPGALLSYEQY
TRBJ1-1 | TRBV2 | - | - | ASSVRGAEAF
TRBJ1-6 | TRBV6-5 | - | - | ATLRSYNSPLH
TRBJ2-7 | TRBV5-5 | TRBD1 | - | AGSLSGTGSSYEQY
TRBJ2-1 | TRBV28 | TRBD2 | - | ATRGLAGAGTSYNEQF
TRBJ1-1 | TRBV5-1 | - | - | ASSLGAPMNTEAF
TRBJ2-7 | TRBV7-6 | TRBD2 | few | ASSMGLAGNEQY
TRBJ2-5 | TRBV18 | - | many | ASSRDIQETQY
TRBJ2-7 | TRBV9 | - | - | ASSVGDSQPYEQY
TRBJ2-3 | TRBV14 | TRBD2 | - | ASSQASGSSDTQY